This entry features one TCR beta chain sequence. These data come from a study of shared T cell receptors in the human thymus. Germline assignment: CDR1 MNHEY and CDR2 SMNVEV (reference sequence). This CDR3 contains 16 residues. V lost 2 bases and J lost 5, with 15 bases in between. Produced via immunoSEQ multiplex PCR; TCRdb's table is partial and in-frame only. The data show 630,000 or so clones, over 75% seen once. These sequences were also reported in another study, on human thymus T cells. That study reports: The thymus was resected at corrective cardiac surgery. Thymic and blood repertoires appeared to display a bias in their usage of V and J genes. Highly overlapping thymic repertoires in unrelated individuals were reported by related research.

The chain couples TRBV27 to TRBJ2-2; D gene ambiguous. Sample: thymocytes. This TCR derives from a boy less than two years old with a congenital heart defect. The CDR3 DNA sequence: TGTGCCAGCAGTTTAGGCGTCGGAGTGACTACCGGGGAGCTGTTTTTT. This codes for CASSLGVGVTTGELFF.